A selection of T cell receptor beta chains follows, all from one sample in a study of human T cells and chemical hapten exposure. TCRdb reprocessed the RACE reads with MiXCR, giving one entry per CDR3 protein. The sample consists of roughly 360,000 distinct CDR3 sequences, 4.8% of them appearing once. Material: whole blood, obtained in connection with sensitization to the hapten diphenylcyclopropenone (DPC). These receptors were obtained from a woman aged 50 to 60 with alopecia areata. Some clones in this sample may be carry-over from other donors' samples. Both conserved end residues are part of each CDR3. The D gene is left open where the match is weak.

cdr3_aa v_call d_call j_call
CASSQVQARNEQFF TRBV3-1 NA TRBJ2-1
CASSLVRGSGNTIYF TRBV7-9 NA TRBJ1-3
CASSAYSGANVLTF TRBV7-8 NA TRBJ2-6
CASSSVAGKNSPLHF TRBV4-1 NA TRBJ1-6
CASSHGGISTDTQYF TRBV3-1 NA TRBJ2-3
CASSLLGQPVNYGYTF TRBV18 NA TRBJ1-2
CSARIPLAGAYEQYF TRBV20-1 TRBD2 TRBJ2-7
CAWSPTQGGETQYF TRBV30 NA TRBJ2-5
CASSLEFRQETQYF TRBV5-1 NA TRBJ2-5
CAILAGGPYNEQFF TRBV10-3 TRBD2 TRBJ2-1
CATSPIGTGPTYEQYF TRBV15 TRBD1 TRBJ2-7
CASSQVISEAFF TRBV14 NA TRBJ1-1
CASTNQGFTDTQYF TRBV28 NA TRBJ2-3
CASSFSSIPRQGGQPQHF TRBV28 TRBD1 TRBJ1-5
CSVGEGGNNQPQHF TRBV29-1 NA TRBJ1-5
CSALRGSYEQYF TRBV20-1 NA TRBJ2-7
CSARAGTYEQYF TRBV20-1 NA TRBJ2-7
CASSTGQGYNEQFF TRBV11-1 TRBD1 TRBJ2-1